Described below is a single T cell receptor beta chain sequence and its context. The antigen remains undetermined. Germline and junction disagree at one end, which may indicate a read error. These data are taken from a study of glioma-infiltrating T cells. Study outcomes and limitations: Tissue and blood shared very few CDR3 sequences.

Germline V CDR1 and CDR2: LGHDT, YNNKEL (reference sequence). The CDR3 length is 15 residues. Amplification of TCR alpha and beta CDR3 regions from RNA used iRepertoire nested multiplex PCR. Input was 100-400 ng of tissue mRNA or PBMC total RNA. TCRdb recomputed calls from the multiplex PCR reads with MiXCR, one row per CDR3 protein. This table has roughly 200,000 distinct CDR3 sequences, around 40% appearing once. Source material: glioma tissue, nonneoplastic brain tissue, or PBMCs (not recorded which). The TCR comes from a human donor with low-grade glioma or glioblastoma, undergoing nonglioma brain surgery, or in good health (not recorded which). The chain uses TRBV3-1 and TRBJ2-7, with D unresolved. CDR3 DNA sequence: TGTGCCAGCAGCCAAGATCGTCCCTTCTCCTACAAGCAGTACTTC. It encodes CASSQDRPFSYKQYF.